These 16 T cell receptor beta chains came from one sample sequenced in a study of OX40 agonist ivuxolimab in advanced cancers. Here immunoSEQ multiplex PCR was the method, and the copy in TCRdb shows in-frame clones only, minus some. Among some 70,000 clones listed, roughly 90% were seen once. This specimen consisted of CD4+ or CD8+ T cells sorted from blood, obtained in a trial of the OX40 agonist ivuxolimab. The receptors were gathered from an adult with an advanced solid tumor such as melanoma, head and neck, liver or kidney cancer.

This chain uses TRBV6-4 with TRBJ2-1; D is possibly TRBD1 (5 bases). Germline values: CDR1 MRHNA, CDR2 SNTAGT. The CDR3 loop spans 13 amino acids. V was pared by 11 bases and J by 8 bases, with 19 bases between. CDR3 DNA sequence: TGTGCCGGACAAACCAAAGGGCCCCATGAGCAGTTCTTC. Its translation: CAGQTKGPHEQFF.

V gene TRBV5-1 combines with J gene TRBJ1-4, with 9 nucleotides matching TRBD1. J lost 0 bases, V lost 5 bases, and 5 bases had no gene match. This CDR3 contains 16 residues. CDR1 and CDR2 (germline): SGHRS, YFSETQ. The DNA for the CDR3 is TGCGCCAGCAGATCGGGACAGGGTGCAACTAATGAAAAACTGTTTTTT. Residues: CASRSGQGATNEKLFF.

Concerning this clone: The junction differs from germline at one of its ends, possibly a read error. CDR3 nucleotides: TGTGCCAGCAGTGTATCTAGCGGGAGGGTTACCGAGCAGTACTTC. Encoded protein: CASSVSSGRVTEQYF. The chain couples TRBV27 to TRBJ2-7; 12 nucleotides line up with TRBD2. The V gene's germline CDR1 is MNHEY and CDR2 SMNVEV (reference sequence). The CDR3 has 15 residues.

This clone was detected only a few times. The chain has TRBV5-1 and TRBJ1-1; D not resolved. This CDR3 has 14 residues. Trimming took 1 base from V and 0 from J, leaving 7 bases between them. Germline CDR1 and CDR2: SGHRS and YFSETQ. The CDR3 is CASSLSTLNTEAFF. DNA of the CDR3: TGCGCCAGCAGCTTGTCTACATTGAACACTGAAGCTTTCTTT.

This clone was observed once. J is TRBJ2-1 and V is TRBV28; D gene unclear. CDR1 is MDHEN, CDR2 SYDVKM, per germline. The length of the CDR3 is 13 residues. V lost 7 bases to trimming and J lost 3 bases, with 10 bases between them. CDR3 amino acids: CASIGLFYNEQFF. DNA for the CDR3: TGTGCCAGCATCGGCCTTTTCTACAATGAGCAGTTCTTC. The full variable domain, its missing parts supplied by reference TRBV28 and TRBJ2-1, is DVKVTQSSRYLVKRTGEKVFLECVQDMDHENMFWYRQDPGLGLRLIYFSYDVKMKEKGDIPEGYSVSREKKERFSLILESASTNQTSMYLCASIGLFYNEQFFGPGTRLTVL.

The chain recombines TRBV10-3 with TRBJ1-1, with 7 nucleotides matching TRBD1. Germline loops: CDR1 ENHRY, CDR2 SYGVKD. The trim removed 6 bases at V and 0 bases at J, leaving 10 bases unmatched. The CDR3 runs to 16 residues. DNA for the CDR3: TGTGCCATCAGCAAGCAGGGACAGACCTTGAACACTGAAGCTTTCTTT. This translates into CAISKQGQTLNTEAFF.

The gene calls are TRBV6-6 and TRBJ1-2, with a possible D match to TRBD1 (6 bases). The CDR3 is 16 residues long. Trimming stripped 6 bases from V and 8 bases from J, with 25 bases between. CDR1 and CDR2 from the germline V gene are MNHNY and SVGAGI (reference sequence). CDR3 DNA: TGTGCCAGCAGCTCATCTTCCCCACCGGGGGCGCACGGCTACACCTTC. It yields the protein CASSSSSPPGAHGYTF.

The chain carries TRBV18 and TRBJ2-3, with 8 bases fitting TRBD2. The CDR3 spans 16 residues. CDR1 and CDR2 from the germline V gene are KGHSH and LQKENI. The J segment lost 0 bases and the V segment lost 1 base, leaving 3 bases of the junction unmatched. CDR3 protein: CASSPRERGSTDTQYF. CDR3 bases: TGTGCCAGCTCACCACGCGAGCGGGGGAGCACAGATACGCAGTATTTT.

This rearrangement joins TRBV28 to TRBJ2-7, with D perhaps TRBD2 (7 bases). The CDR3 has 16 amino acids. V dropped 7 bases and J dropped 4 bases, with 23 bases sitting between them. The germline CDR1 and CDR2 sequences are MDHEN and SYDVKM. The CDR3 nucleotides read TGTGCCAGCACCCCGGCTTTGCTCAGGGGAGGGTACGAGCAGTACTTC. Protein: CASTPALLRGGYEQYF.

The chain employs TRBV5-4 and TRBJ2-7; TRBD1 matches at 9 bases. CDR3 length: 15 residues. Germline CDR1 and CDR2: SGHNT and YYREEE (reference sequence). Trimming took 3 bases from V and 0 from J; bases not matched to a gene: 4. The CDR3 DNA reads TGTGCCAGCAGCTCCGGGACAGGGAGCTCCTACGAGCAGTACTTC. Its protein product is CASSSGTGSSYEQYF.

The sample holds one count of this clone. V usage is TRBV7-3 and J usage is TRBJ2-5; TRBD1 might be the D (6 bases). The J call may be incorrect, as the DNA end agrees better with TRBJ2-7. The CDR3 length is 13 residues. Germline values: CDR1 SGHTA, CDR2 FQGTGA. In DNA, the CDR3 is TGTGCCAGCAGCTGGGACATGGGGTTCGAGCAGTACTTC. It specifies CASSWDMGFEQYF.

The V call is TRBV5-1, the J call TRBJ2-1, with D maybe TRBD2 (6 bases). Trimming pared 0 bases from V and 3 bases from J, leaving 10 bases between. Per the germline V gene, CDR1 is SGHRS and CDR2 is YFSETQ. This CDR3 has 15 amino acids. This CDR3 reads CASSLGGGGYNEQFF. The DNA for the CDR3 is TGCGCCAGCAGCTTGGGGGGAGGAGGCTACAATGAGCAGTTCTTC.

This clone was counted a few times. This chain uses TRBV6-5 with TRBJ2-1; D gene uncertain. The germline V gene encodes CDR1 MNHEY and CDR2 SVGAGI. The CDR3 has 15 amino acids. V was pared by 2 bases and J by 0 bases, with 8 bases between. The CDR3 loop reads CASSYHPSSYNEQFF. In DNA, the CDR3 is TGTGCCAGCAGTTACCACCCTTCCTCCTACAATGAGCAGTTCTTC.

This clone has more than one count but fewer than ten. The chain has TRBV7-3 and TRBJ1-5; unclear D gene. In germline, CDR1 is SGHTA, CDR2 FQGTGA. CDR3 length: 13 residues. The ends were cut back, 3 bases at V and 8 bases at J, with 11 bases in the middle. CDR3 coding DNA: TGTGCCAGCAGCTTGTTCTCTGGAGAGCCCCAGCATTTT. This codes for CASSLFSGEPQHF.

This clone occurred once. The chain employs TRBV7-9 and TRBJ1-1, with D hard to call. The CDR3 runs 15 residues. Germline lookup yields CDR1 SEHNR and CDR2 FQNEAQ (reference sequence). V dropped 3 bases and J dropped 3 bases, with 14 bases sitting between them. CDR3 loop: CASSFYSGTYTEAFF. In DNA form, the CDR3 reads TGTGCCAGCAGCTTTTATTCAGGAACCTACACTGAAGCTTTCTTT.

The V gene is TRBV30, the J gene TRBJ2-1; 8 positions agree with TRBD1. The CDR3 is made up of 12 amino acids. V dropped 4 bases and J dropped 10; count of bases not matched to a gene: 6. The germline V gene encodes CDR1 GTSNPN and CDR2 SVGIG (reference sequence). The CDR3 spells CAWTGQGEEQFF. The CDR3 DNA sequence: TGTGCCTGGACCGGACAGGGCGAGGAGCAGTTCTTC.